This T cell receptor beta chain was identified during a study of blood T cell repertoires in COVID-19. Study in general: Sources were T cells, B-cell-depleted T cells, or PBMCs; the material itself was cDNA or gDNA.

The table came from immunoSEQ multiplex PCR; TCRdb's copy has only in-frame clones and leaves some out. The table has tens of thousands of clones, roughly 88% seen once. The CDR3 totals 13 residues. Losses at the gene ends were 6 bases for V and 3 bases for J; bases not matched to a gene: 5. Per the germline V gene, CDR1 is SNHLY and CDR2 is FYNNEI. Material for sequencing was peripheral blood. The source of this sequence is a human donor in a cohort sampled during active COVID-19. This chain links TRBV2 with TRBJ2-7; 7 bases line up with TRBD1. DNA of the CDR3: TGTGCCAGCAGCCGGGACAGAGTCTACGAGCAGTACTTC. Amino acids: CASSRDRVYEQYF.